This note documents a single TCR beta chain sequence. The data originate from a study of blood T cell repertoires in COVID-19. Study-level background: There were acute and convalescent COVID-19 samples, and they came from the United States, Italy and Spain.

Libraries were prepared by immunoSEQ multiplex PCR; TCRdb keeps only in-frame clonotypes and omits some of them. The table has about 160,000 clones, approximately 92% seen once. This CDR3 has 14 residues. V was clipped by 5 bases and J by 4 bases; unmatched bases: 2. The V gene's germline CDR1 is SNHLY and CDR2 FYNNEI. Source material: peripheral blood. J is TRBJ2-7 and V is TRBV2, with 13 bases aligning to TRBD2. This receptor was obtained from a woman between 45 and 60 years old with acute or convalescent COVID-19. The CDR3 protein is CASSRTSGSYEQYF. As DNA, the CDR3 is TGTGCCAGCAGTCGGACTAGCGGGAGTTACGAGCAGTACTTC.